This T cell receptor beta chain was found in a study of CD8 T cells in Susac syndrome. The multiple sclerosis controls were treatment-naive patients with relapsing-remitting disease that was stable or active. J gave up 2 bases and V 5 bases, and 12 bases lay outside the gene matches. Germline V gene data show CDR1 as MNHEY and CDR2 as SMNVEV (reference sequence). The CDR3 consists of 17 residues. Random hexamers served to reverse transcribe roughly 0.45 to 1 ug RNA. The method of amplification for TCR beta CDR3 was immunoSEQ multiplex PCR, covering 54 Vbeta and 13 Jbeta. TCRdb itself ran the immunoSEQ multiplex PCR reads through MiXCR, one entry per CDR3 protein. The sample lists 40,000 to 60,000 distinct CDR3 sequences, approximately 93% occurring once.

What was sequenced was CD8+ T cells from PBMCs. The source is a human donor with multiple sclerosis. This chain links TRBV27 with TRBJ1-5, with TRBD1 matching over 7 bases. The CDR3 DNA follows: TGTGCCAGCAGTCCCACTCCCACAGGGGATCGCAATCAGCCCCAGCATTTT. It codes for CASSPTPTGDRNQPQHF.